This TCR beta chain was sequenced during a study of blood T cell repertoires in COVID-19. Study in general: The United States, Italy and Spain provided the acute and convalescent COVID-19 samples. PBMCs, B-cell-depleted T cells, or T cells were the source of the cDNA or gDNA that made up the material.

Original methodology: For nucleated cells, counts were estimated from reference gene primer amplification. The repertoire was sequenced with immunoSEQ multiplex PCR; TCRdb's copy has only in-frame clones and lacks some. The V and J calls and clone size were taken over from that table, and D and trimming were inferred from the DNA. This table has about 240,000 clones, roughly four fifths appearing once. The length of the CDR3 is 15 residues. The germline CDR1 and CDR2 sequences are SGHTA and FQGNSA. Between the trimmed V and J ends, which lost 5 bases and 2 bases, there was a span of 15 bases. The material sequenced was peripheral blood. The chain links TRBV7-2 to TRBJ1-2; possibly TRBD1 for D (6 bases). This TCR was recovered from a woman aged 18-35 years with acute or convalescent COVID-19. CDR3 bases: TGTGCCAGCAGCCAAACTTGGACAGAGAACTATGGCTACACCTTC. Its translation: CASSQTWTENYGYTF.